These 8 T cell receptor beta chains were all obtained from the same sample, sequenced in a study of cytomegalovirus exposure and HLA in healthy donors. 13 Jbeta primers and 60 Vbeta primers were used for the PCR. Using immunoSEQ multiplex PCR, the repertoire was profiled, and TCRdb retains in-frame clones only, with some absent. This sample carries more than 85,000 clones, 60% to 75% of them seen once, and the ten largest clones take over 1%. Sequencing was done on a sample of PBMCs. Receptors originate from a female donor in good health and CMV-seronegative.

The chain combines TRBV5-6 with TRBJ2-2; D gene uncertain. This CDR3 comprises 13 residues. Trimming removed 0 bases at V and 9 bases at J, with 9 bases between. Germline CDR1 reads SGHDT; CDR2 reads YYEEEE. The CDR3 region has the DNA TGTGCCAGCAGCTTGGCCGTCGGTCGGGAGCTGTTTTTT. Its translation is CASSLAVGRELFF.

The rearrangement links TRBV6-1 to TRBJ2-7; TRBD2 aligns across 8 bases. CDR3 size: 14 residues. J gave up 2 bases and V 6 bases, and 6 bases lay outside the gene matches. Germline V gives CDR1 MNHNS, CDR2 SASEGT. CDR3 nucleotides: TGTGCCAGCAGCTTTAGCGGGGAAGCCTACGAGCAGTACTTC. Its protein is CASSFSGEAYEQYF.

The chain has TRBV18 and TRBJ2-1; D not certain. The CDR3 consists of 12 residues. V dropped 3 bases and J dropped 7 bases, with 7 bases sitting between them. The V gene's germline CDR1 is KGHSH and CDR2 LQKENI. CDR3: CASSPYGNEQFF. The CDR3, as DNA: TGTGCCAGCTCACCTTACGGTAATGAGCAGTTCTTC.

The CDR3 coding sequence is TGTGCCAGCTCAGTGGGACAGCAAGAGACCCAGTACTTC. Protein: CASSVGQQETQYF. This chain links TRBV18 with TRBJ2-5, with 7 bases identical to TRBD1. Per the germline V gene, CDR1 is KGHSH and CDR2 is LQKENI. V shed 5 bases, J shed 2 bases, and the junction held 2 bases outside the gene matches. The CDR3 has 13 residues.

The chain links TRBV9 to TRBJ2-1; TRBD2 might be the D (6 bases). Germline CDR1 SGDLS, CDR2 YYNGEE. V lost 4 bases and J 4 bases, leaving 9 bases between the germline ends. This CDR3 contains 13 residues. In DNA form, the CDR3 reads TGTGCCAGCAGCACCGGGACTTACAATGAGCAGTTCTTC. Translated, it gives CASSTGTYNEQFF.

V usage is TRBV27 and J usage is TRBJ1-3; D not resolved. The CDR3 contains 15 residues. Deletions cut 2 bases from V and 0 bases from J, with 8 bases between. Germline loops: CDR1 MNHEY, CDR2 SMNVEV (reference sequence). This CDR3 reads CASSLSGNSGNTIYF. The CDR3 nucleotides are TGTGCCAGCAGTTTAAGCGGAAACTCTGGAAACACCATATATTTT.

This clone was counted a few times. This rearrangement joins TRBV30 to TRBJ2-5; tentatively, D is TRBD2 (7 bases). This CDR3 has 13 residues. Between the trimmed V and J ends, which lost 5 bases and 5 bases, there was a span of 15 bases. The germline CDR1 and CDR2 sequences are GTSNPN and SVGIG (reference sequence). The CDR3 coding sequence is TGTGCCTGGGCCGGGGGGCACGGGGAGACCCAGTACTTC. Translation: CAWAGGHGETQYF.

The rearrangement joins TRBV5-6 to TRBJ2-2, with TRBD2 identical over 14 bases. V lost 1 base, J lost 5 bases, and 1 base stayed unmatched. Germline V lookup: CDR1 SGHDT, CDR2 YYEEEE. The CDR3 totals 16 residues. Here the CDR3 reads CASSLRTSGGTGELFF. The CDR3 DNA reads as TGTGCCAGCAGCTTGAGGACTAGCGGGGGGACCGGGGAGCTGTTTTTT.